Below, 25 T cell receptor beta chains from the same sample are listed, as sequenced in a study of blood T cell repertoires in COVID-19. The method was immunoSEQ multiplex PCR; TCRdb's version includes in-frame clones alone and lacks a portion of them. The sample includes about 75,000 clones, around nine tenths of them seen just once. The sample consisted of peripheral blood. The origin of the receptors is a human donor in a cohort sampled during active COVID-19.

The chain recombines TRBV2 with TRBJ2-5; D might be TRBD2 (6 bases). The CDR3 totals 14 residues. Germline CDR1 reads SNHLY; CDR2 reads FYNNEI. V was shortened by 2 bases and J by 7 bases, with 14 bases between the two germline ends. The CDR3 sequence is CASSESRDGGTQYF. As DNA, the CDR3 is TGTGCCAGCAGTGAATCTAGGGACGGGGGGACCCAGTACTTC.

The rearrangement links TRBV19 to TRBJ1-3; weak D call: TRBD1 (6 bases). With 10 bases removed from V and 2 bases from J, the gap between germline ends came to 9 bases. The CDR3 totals 12 residues. Germline V gene data show CDR1 as LNHDA and CDR2 as SQIVND (reference sequence). CDR3 sequence: CATSGAGNTIYF. CDR3 sequence (DNA): TGTGCCACCTCAGGGGCTGGAAACACCATATATTTT.

The CDR3 coding sequence is TGTGCCAGCAGCTTTGGGGACAGCAATTCACCCCTCCACTTT. Residues: CASSFGDSNSPLHF. The rearrangement joins TRBV7-6 to TRBJ1-6, with TRBD1 matching over 7 bases. Germline lookup yields CDR1 SGHVS and CDR2 FNYEAQ. The ends lost 3 bases at V and 7 bases at J; junction bases unmatched: 3. The CDR3 sequence is 14 residues long.

The CDR3 sequence is CTQQGARNYGYTF. CDR3 DNA: TGTACCCAACAGGGGGCGCGTAACTATGGCTACACCTTC. V is TRBV19 and J is TRBJ1-2, with TRBD1 matching 9 bases. The V gene's germline CDR1 is LNHDA and CDR2 SQIVND (reference sequence). There are 13 residues in the CDR3. Full variable domain (rest looked up from reference TRBV19 and TRBJ1-2): DGGITQSPKYLFRKEGQNVTLSCEQNLNHDAMYWYRQDPGQGLRLIYYSQIVNDFQKGDIAEGYSVSREKKESFPLTVTSAQKNPTAFYLCTQQGARNYGYTFGSGTRLTVV.

The V call is TRBV27, the J call TRBJ2-7; the match to TRBD2 covers 10 bases. CDR1 and CDR2 (germline): MNHEY, SMNVEV (reference sequence). Trimming at V came to 5 bases and at J to 4 bases, leaving 14 bases not matched to a gene. The CDR3 has 17 residues. This CDR3 reads CASSPQGVLAGVYEQYF. Written as DNA, the CDR3 is TGTGCCAGCAGTCCTCAGGGGGTGCTAGCGGGGGTGTACGAGCAGTACTTC.

The chain links TRBV7-2 to TRBJ2-2; 11 bases line up with TRBD2. Germline assignment: CDR1 SGHTA and CDR2 FQGNSA. The CDR3 extends over 16 amino acids. V was pared by 5 bases and J by 4 bases, with 6 bases of the junction left unmatched. CDR3 DNA sequence: TGTGCCAGCAGCCTCACTAGCGGGGGTGCCACCGGGGAGCTGTTTTTT. It specifies CASSLTSGGATGELFF.

The chain couples TRBV3-1 (or the pseudogene TRBV3-2) to TRBJ1-4, with D possibly being TRBD1 (5 bases). Trimming shortened V by 6 bases and J by 7 bases, and 21 bases separated the two germline ends. This CDR3 spans 16 amino acids. Germline assignment: CDR1 LGHDT and CDR2 YNNKEL (reference sequence). The CDR3 here is CASSHTTGGWGEKLFF. For the CDR3, the DNA is TGTGCCAGCAGTCATACGACCGGGGGATGGGGTGAAAAACTGTTTTTT.

The CDR3 DNA is TGTGCCAGCAGCCCTATCGAGGGAGGGAATGAAAAACTGTTTTTT. Its translation is CASSPIEGGNEKLFF. The chain links TRBV3-1 (or the pseudogene TRBV3-2) to TRBJ1-4; D is unresolved. Germline V CDR1 and CDR2: LGHDT, YNNKEL (reference sequence). V was shortened by 4 bases and J by 5 bases, with 14 bases between the two germline ends. This CDR3 has 15 residues.

V usage is TRBV6-5 and J usage is TRBJ1-2; TRBD1 is a possible D gene (5 bases). V lost 8 bases and J 7 bases, leaving 11 bases between the germline ends. CDR1 is MNHEY and CDR2 is SVGAGI in the germline V gene. The CDR3 runs to 11 residues. The DNA of the CDR3 is TGTGCCAGCCGGGGGTGGGGTGGCTACACCTTC. Translated: CASRGWGGYTF.

V gene TRBV12-3 or TRBV12-4 combines with J gene TRBJ1-3; D gene unclear. Trimming removed 6 bases at V and 7 bases at J, with 10 bases between. This CDR3 spans 12 amino acids. In DNA form, the CDR3 reads TGTGCCAGCAGGTCTTCGGGGAACACCATATATTTT. The encoded protein is CASRSSGNTIYF.

The chain recombines TRBV6-6 with TRBJ1-2; 9 bases align to TRBD1. The CDR3 spans 15 residues. From germline, CDR1 is MNHNY and CDR2 SVGAGI (reference sequence). The trim removed 7 bases at V and 6 bases at J, leaving 12 bases unmatched. The CDR3 nucleotides are TGTGCCAGCACCAAACCGGACAGGGGAGGGGATGGCTACACCTTC. It codes for CASTKPDRGGDGYTF.

The V call is TRBV6-2 or TRBV6-3, the J call TRBJ1-1; D gene unclear. Germline V gene sequence: CDR1 MNHEY, CDR2 SVGEGT. The CDR3 totals 11 residues. The V end was cut by 0 bases, the J end by 10 bases, with 6 bases between. The CDR3 nucleotides read TGTGCCAGCAGTTACTCTGTCGGAGCTTTCTTT. Protein product: CASSYSVGAFF.

The chain uses TRBV12-3 or TRBV12-4 and TRBJ1-1; D call uncertain. V dropped 5 bases and J dropped 0 bases, with 4 bases sitting between them. The CDR3 sequence is 12 residues long. Here the CDR3 DNA reads TGTGCCAGCAGTCTTTTGAACACTGAAGCTTTCTTT. Translation: CASSLLNTEAFF.

V usage is TRBV5-8 and J usage is TRBJ1-2; D uncertain. V was trimmed by 1 base and J by 4 bases, leaving 8 bases between them. The CDR3 contains 13 residues. Germline V gene sequence: CDR1 SGHTS, CDR2 YDEGEE. This CDR3 is CASSLSGIYGYTF. CDR3 DNA sequence: TGTGCCAGCAGCTTGTCGGGGATCTATGGCTACACCTTC.

The J gene is TRBJ1-3, the V gene TRBV19; a possible D gene is TRBD1 (6 bases). From germline, CDR1 is LNHDA and CDR2 SQIVND (reference sequence). Deletions cut 4 bases from V and 2 bases from J, with 6 bases between. The CDR3 is 13 amino acids. The chain's CDR3 is CASSRTAGNTIYF. The CDR3 DNA is TGTGCCAGTAGTAGGACAGCTGGAAACACCATATATTTT.

This clone showed up just a few times. The rearrangement joins TRBV6-5 to TRBJ1-6; possible D gene TRBD1, 6 bases. V lost 5 bases, J lost 10 bases, and 15 bases lay in between. This CDR3 has 14 residues. Germline V gives CDR1 MNHEY, CDR2 SVGAGI. CDR3 sequence: CASSPGTIGSPLHF. The CDR3 coding sequence is TGTGCCAGCAGTCCGGGGACAATCGGCTCACCCCTCCACTTT.

Here the CDR3 reads CASSPREQAGLSFF. DNA of the CDR3: TGTGCCAGCAGCCCAAGGGAGCAGGCAGGTCTCTCGTTTTTT. V gene TRBV7-9 combines with J gene TRBJ1-4; no definite D call. Germline V CDR1 and CDR2: SEHNR, FQNEAQ (reference sequence). The CDR3 extends over 14 amino acids. V was shortened by 5 bases and J by 16 bases, with 23 bases between the two germline ends.

The chain recombines TRBV28 with TRBJ2-1; a possible D gene is TRBD2 (5 bases). Germline V CDR1 and CDR2: MDHEN, SYDVKM. Trimming cost V 8 bases and J 4 bases, with 6 bases left between them. This CDR3 comprises 11 residues. CDR3 bases: TGTGCCAGCGGGAGATACAATGAGCAGTTCTTC. Its protein product is CASGRYNEQFF.

The chain employs TRBV5-1 and TRBJ2-7, with a weak D call TRBD2 (5 bases). This CDR3 is built from 13 residues. Germline CDR1 SGHRS, CDR2 YFSETQ. With 0 bases removed from V and 4 bases from J, the gap between germline ends came to 8 bases. CDR3 nucleotide sequence: TGCGCCAGCAGCTTGGCTTCGGGGTACGAGCAGTACTTC. Translation gives CASSLASGYEQYF.

J is TRBJ2-7 and V is TRBV5-1; TRBD1 agrees at 9 bases. This CDR3 region has 16 residues. After removal of 0 bases from V and 2 bases from J, the junction contained 6 bases not matched to a gene. Germline assignment: CDR1 SGHRS and CDR2 YFSETQ. The CDR3 protein is CASSLERGQGPYEQYF. In nucleotides, the CDR3 is TGCGCCAGCAGCTTGGAGAGGGGACAGGGACCCTACGAGCAGTACTTC.

As DNA, the CDR3 is TGTGCCAGTAGCCTTCTTACAGGGGAGCGCAACGAGCAGTACTTC. Translation gives CASSLLTGERNEQYF. The gene calls are TRBV19 and TRBJ2-7, with TRBD1 matching over 7 bases. V lost 6 bases, J lost 5 bases, and 13 bases stayed unmatched. The germline CDR1 and CDR2 sequences are LNHDA and SQIVND (reference sequence). This CDR3 is 15 amino acids long.

The V and J genes are TRBV6-2 or TRBV6-3 and TRBJ1-6; 7 nucleotides align to TRBD1. This CDR3 is 15 amino acids long. With V trimmed by 5 bases and J by 5 bases, 6 bases remained unmatched. Germline V gives CDR1 MNHEY, CDR2 SVGEGT. CDR3 in amino acids: CASSRGGLDNSPLHF. CDR3 bases: TGTGCCAGCAGTCGAGGGGGCTTGGATAATTCACCCCTCCACTTT.

The genes are TRBV6-4 and TRBJ1-1; 7 bases are a match to TRBD1. V was clipped by 7 bases and J by 5 bases; unmatched bases: 1. Germline V gene data show CDR1 as MRHNA and CDR2 as SNTAGT. CDR3 length: 11 residues. CDR3 sequence reads: CASKGATEAFF. CDR3 nucleotide sequence: TGTGCCAGCAAGGGGGCAACTGAAGCTTTCTTT.

This clone was observed once. The rearrangement uses TRBV28 and TRBJ1-2; D might be TRBD1 (5 bases). V was pared by 6 bases and J by 6 bases, with 8 bases between. This CDR3 comprises 11 residues. Germline CDR1 MDHEN, CDR2 SYDVKM. CDR3 protein: CASSTRDGYTF. CDR3 DNA: TGTGCCAGCAGCACCAGGGATGGCTACACCTTC.

The V and J genes are TRBV5-4 and TRBJ1-1, with D maybe TRBD1 (6 bases). CDR3 length: 13 residues. Trimming took 2 bases from V and 11 from J, leaving 16 bases between them. From germline, CDR1 is SGHNT and CDR2 YYREEE (reference sequence). CDR3 sequence: CASSLSGVQEAFF. The CDR3 region has the DNA TGTGCCAGCAGCTTATCAGGGGTCCAAGAGGCTTTCTTT.